The clone carrying this T cell receptor beta chain has only a few counts. Its specificity is not known. TCRdb re-analysed the 5' RACE reads in MiXCR, keeping a single row per CDR3 protein. The sample has some 840,000 distinct CDR3 sequences, 10% to 15% seen once. This record belongs to a study of CD8 T cells in ankylosing spondylitis. Findings and limits, study-wide: Blood from ankylosing spondylitis patients appeared to carry a characteristic roughly 8-variant TCR beta motif.

V was pared by 0 bases and J by 8 bases, with 6 bases between. The CDR3 contains 13 residues. CDR1 is SGDLS, CDR2 YYNGEE, per germline. This sequence originates from a male donor with ankylosing spondylitis. V usage is TRBV9 and J usage is TRBJ1-6; no reliable D call. The specimen was blood, either unsorted or a sorted T cell fraction (not recorded which). The CDR3 sequence: CASSVVEYSPLHF. Written as DNA, the CDR3 is TGTGCCAGCAGCGTAGTAGAGTATTCACCCCTCCACTTT.